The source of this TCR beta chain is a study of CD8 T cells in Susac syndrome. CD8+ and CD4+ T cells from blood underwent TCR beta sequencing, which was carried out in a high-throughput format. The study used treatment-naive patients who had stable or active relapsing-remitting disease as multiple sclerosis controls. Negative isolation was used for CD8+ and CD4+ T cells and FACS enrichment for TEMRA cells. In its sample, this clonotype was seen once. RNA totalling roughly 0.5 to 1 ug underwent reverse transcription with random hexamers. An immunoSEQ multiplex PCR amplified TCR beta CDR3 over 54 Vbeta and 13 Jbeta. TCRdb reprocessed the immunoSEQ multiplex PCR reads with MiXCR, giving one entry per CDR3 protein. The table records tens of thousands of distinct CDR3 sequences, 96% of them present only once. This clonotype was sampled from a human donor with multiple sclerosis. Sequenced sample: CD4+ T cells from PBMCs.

The CDR3 sequence is CASSLARGPNQPQHF. CDR3 nucleotide sequence: TGTGCCAGCAGTTTAGCGCGGGGTCCCAATCAGCCCCAGCATTTT. The chain has TRBV12-3 or TRBV12-4 and TRBJ1-5, with D unresolved. The CDR3 runs 15 residues. The germline V and J ends were trimmed by 0 bases and 3 bases, with 9 bases remaining between them.